One sample yielded the 18 T cell receptor beta chains listed below, sequenced in a study of T cell changes during pregnancy in multiple sclerosis. The repertoire was sequenced with immunoSEQ multiplex PCR; TCRdb's copy has only in-frame clones and lacks some. The sample has about 62,000 clones, roughly nine tenths seen once. Sequenced material: peripheral blood, taken in the first trimester of pregnancy. Source of these receptors: a female donor with multiple sclerosis, enrolled in a pregnancy study.

This chain links TRBV10-1 with TRBJ2-1; tentatively, D is TRBD2 (6 bases). Germline lookup yields CDR1 WNHNN and CDR2 SYGVQD (reference sequence). The CDR3 runs to 15 residues. Trimming removed 2 bases at V and 7 bases at J, with 15 bases between. CDR3 in DNA: TGCGCCAGCAGTGAGAACCTAGACGGAGGGAATGAGCAGTTCTTC. This gives the protein CASSENLDGGNEQFF.

The chain uses TRBV5-1 and TRBJ2-7; perhaps TRBD2 as D (5 bases). The V end lost 1 base, the J end lost 2 bases, and 10 bases lay between the germline ends. Germline-derived CDR1 and CDR2 are SGHRS and YFSETQ. There are 14 residues in the CDR3. CDR3 sequence: CASSLTGITYEQYF. CDR3 nucleotide sequence: TGCGCCAGCAGCTTGACCGGGATCACCTACGAGCAGTACTTC.

This clone has a handful of counts. This chain links TRBV6-5 with TRBJ1-2, with D tentatively TRBD1 (6 bases). Germline V gene lookup returns CDR1 MNHEY and CDR2 SVGAGI. The CDR3 is 13 residues long. Trimming removed 6 bases from V and 2 bases from J, with 10 bases in between. The CDR3 DNA follows: TGTGCCAGCAGCTTTACAGGGAACTATGGCTACACCTTC. Encoded protein: CASSFTGNYGYTF.

This clone was picked up one time. The V and J genes are TRBV5-8 and TRBJ1-3; D is ambiguous. Germline CDR1 SGHTS, CDR2 YDEGEE. Trimming cost V 3 bases and J 4 bases, with 8 bases left between them. The CDR3 extends over 13 amino acids. In nucleotides, the CDR3 is TGTGCCAGCAGCTGGCAACTAGGAAACACCATATATTTT. Encoded protein: CASSWQLGNTIYF.

This chain links TRBV9 with TRBJ2-7, with 7 positions matching TRBD2. CDR3 length: 14 amino acids. Germline-derived CDR1 and CDR2 are SGDLS and YYNGEE. J was trimmed by 4 bases and V by 7 bases; bases with no gene match: 11. This CDR3 reads CASGSGVEEYEQYF. The CDR3 DNA follows: TGTGCCAGCGGGAGCGGGGTGGAGGAGTACGAGCAGTACTTC. The full variable domain, its missing parts supplied by reference TRBV9 and TRBJ2-7, is DSGVTQTPKHLITATGQRVTLRCSPRSGDLSVYWYQQSLDQGLQFLIQYYNGEERAKGNILERFSAQQFPDLHSELNLSSLELGDSALYFCASGSGVEEYEQYFGPGTRLTVT.

This rearrangement joins TRBV6-4 to TRBJ2-2; D unclear. Germline V lookup: CDR1 MRHNA, CDR2 SNTAGT. V lost 0 bases and J lost 1, with 6 bases in between. This CDR3 spans 15 amino acids. In nucleotides, the CDR3 is TGTGCCAGCAGTGACTCGGCAGGGAACACCGGGGAGCTGTTTTTT. Its translation: CASSDSAGNTGELFF.

This chain connects TRBV14 to TRBJ2-1, with TRBD2 matching 10 bases. The CDR3 has 14 residues. J was trimmed by 3 bases and V by 5 bases; bases with no gene match: 1. Germline values: CDR1 SGHDN, CDR2 FVKESK. The CDR3 region has the DNA TGTGCCAGCAGCAAGCGGGGGGGCTACAATGAGCAGTTCTTC. This gives the protein CASSKRGGYNEQFF. Supplemented by reference TRBV14 and TRBJ2-1, the full variable domain reads EAGVTQFPSHSVIEKGQTVTLRCDPISGHDNLYWYRRVMGKEIKFLLHFVKESKQDESGMPNNRFLAERTGGTYSTLKVQPAELEDSGVYFCASSKRGGYNEQFFGPGTRLTVL.

The V gene is TRBV7-9, the J gene TRBJ1-2; TRBD1 matches 8 bases. The trim removed 5 bases at V and 8 bases at J, leaving 13 bases unmatched. The CDR3 is 15 residues long. CDR1 is SEHNR, CDR2 FQNEAQ, per germline (reference sequence). CDR3: CASSPALGQGKGYTF. CDR3 nucleotide sequence: TGTGCCAGCAGCCCCGCCCTTGGACAGGGTAAGGGCTACACCTTC. The full variable domain, rest sourced from reference TRBV7-9 and TRBJ1-2, is DTGVSQNPRHKITKRGQNVTFRCDPISEHNRLYWYRQTLGQGPEFLTYFQNEAQLEKSRLLSDRFSAERPKGSFSTLEIQRTEQGDSAMYLCASSPALGQGKGYTFGSGTRLTVV.

The chain couples TRBV27 to TRBJ1-1; possibly TRBD1 for D (5 bases). Trimming took 6 bases from V and 7 from J, leaving 15 bases between them. Germline V CDR1 and CDR2: MNHEY, SMNVEV (reference sequence). The CDR3 is made up of 13 amino acids. CDR3 loop: CASSPMGPNEAFF. The CDR3 DNA reads TGTGCCAGCAGCCCCATGGGGCCAAATGAAGCTTTCTTT.

This clone was recorded only once. This chain connects TRBV30 to TRBJ1-2, with 8 bases matching TRBD1. The CDR3 runs to 14 residues. J lost 5 bases, V lost 3 bases, and 8 bases had no gene match. Germline V lookup: CDR1 GTSNPN, CDR2 SVGIG (reference sequence). The CDR3 region has the DNA TGTGCCTGGAGAAAGAAACAGGGGGAATATGGCTACACCTTC. This sequence encodes CAWRKKQGEYGYTF.

V is TRBV6-6 and J is TRBJ1-1; D call uncertain. The CDR3 is made up of 15 amino acids. Germline lookup yields CDR1 MNHNY and CDR2 SVGAGI (reference sequence). V dropped 8 bases and J dropped 0 bases, with 16 bases sitting between them. The CDR3 is CASDPSRGLNTEAFF. The DNA for the CDR3 is TGTGCCAGCGACCCCTCCCGCGGATTGAACACTGAAGCTTTCTTT.

This clone was recorded only once. The chain couples TRBV19 to TRBJ2-5; 8 bases line up with TRBD2. This CDR3 is built from 14 residues. CDR1 and CDR2 from the germline V gene are LNHDA and SQIVND (reference sequence). The V and J ends lost 7 bases and 3 bases, in that order; junction bases with no gene match: 7. CDR3 sequence: CASKTAGDKETQYF. The CDR3 nucleotides are TGTGCCAGTAAGACAGCGGGGGACAAAGAGACCCAGTACTTC.

The chain joins TRBV6-1 to TRBJ2-7; TRBD2 agrees at 15 bases. Per germline, CDR1 MNHNS and CDR2 SASEGT. The length of the CDR3 is 18 residues. With V trimmed by 0 bases and J by 7 bases, 10 bases remained unmatched. CDR3 residues: CASSEARTSGRALWEQYF. The CDR3 bases are TGTGCCAGCAGTGAAGCCCGGACTAGCGGGAGGGCCCTCTGGGAGCAGTACTTC.

J is TRBJ1-1 and V is TRBV6-1; 10 bases agree with TRBD1. The V segment lost 3 bases and the J segment 6 bases; nucleotides outside the gene matches: 10. The CDR3 contains 16 residues. Looked up from germline, CDR1 is MNHNS and CDR2 is SASEGT. Here the CDR3 reads CASSEGDGTGASEAFF. The DNA of the CDR3 is TGTGCCAGCAGTGAGGGGGACGGGACAGGGGCATCTGAAGCTTTCTTT.

This rearrangement joins TRBV11-2 to TRBJ1-2; D is uncertain. Trimming stripped 7 bases from V and 8 bases from J, with 17 bases between. The V gene's germline CDR1 is SGHAT and CDR2 FQNNGV. CDR3 length: 13 residues. This CDR3 is CASTPGGFSGYTF. CDR3 coding DNA: TGTGCCAGCACCCCGGGTGGGTTCAGCGGCTACACCTTC.

The chain has TRBV7-9 and TRBJ1-5; D not certain. The V gene lost 5 bases and the J gene lost 5 bases, with 10 bases spanning the gap. Germline CDR1 SEHNR, CDR2 FQNEAQ (reference sequence). The CDR3 runs to 13 residues. As DNA, the CDR3 is TGTGCCAGCAGCGAAAGCGCCCATCAGCCCCAGCATTTT. This sequence encodes CASSESAHQPQHF.

V usage is TRBV7-9 and J usage is TRBJ2-3; D is perhaps TRBD2 (5 bases). This CDR3 contains 14 residues. The germline CDR1 and CDR2 sequences are SEHNR and FQNEAQ (reference sequence). V gave up 1 base and J gave up 2 bases, with 7 bases separating them. The DNA of the CDR3 is TGTGCCAGCAGCTTAGGAGGGCCCACAGATACGCAGTATTTT. The encoded protein is CASSLGGPTDTQYF.

The chain recombines TRBV7-6 with TRBJ2-3, with TRBD1 as a possible D gene (6 bases). V dropped 5 bases and J dropped 2 bases, with 14 bases sitting between them. The CDR3 is 15 residues long. Germline-derived CDR1 and CDR2 are SGHVS and FNYEAQ. The CDR3 is CASSRDTTSTDTQYF. CDR3 DNA: TGTGCCAGCAGCCGGGACACAACATCCACAGATACGCAGTATTTT.